The sample holds one count of the clone carrying this T cell receptor (beta chain). Its matching antigen is unknown. This record belongs to a study of radiation and T cells in renal cell carcinoma. CDR3 size: 19 residues. V trimming: 4 bases; J trimming: 0 bases; junction bases outside the gene matches: 10. Germline CDR1 is LNHDA and CDR2 is SQIVND (reference sequence). The assay was immunoSEQ multiplex PCR, and TCRdb's table has in-frame clones only and misses some. The sample lists 97,000 or so clones; roughly 84% were seen once. General study results and limits: Without pretreatment biopsies, baseline tumor clonotype presence was undetermined.

Time point denoted: blood 4 weeks post-SBRT, at nephrectomy. Treatment of the sample: 15 Gy SBRT to primary tumor, nephrectomy 4 weeks later. Nephrectomy followed 15 Gy stereotactic body radiation by 4 weeks. Sample: blood, taken from a patient whose treatment included radiotherapy and nephrectomy. The TCR sequence derives from a man between 60 and 75 years old with renal cell carcinoma. The V call is TRBV19, the J call TRBJ2-1, with 12 bases lining up with TRBD2. CDR3 sequence: CASSTGGLAGLSSYNEQFF. CDR3 DNA sequence: TGTGCCAGTAGTACTGGGGGACTAGCGGGCTTGAGCTCCTACAATGAGCAGTTCTTC.